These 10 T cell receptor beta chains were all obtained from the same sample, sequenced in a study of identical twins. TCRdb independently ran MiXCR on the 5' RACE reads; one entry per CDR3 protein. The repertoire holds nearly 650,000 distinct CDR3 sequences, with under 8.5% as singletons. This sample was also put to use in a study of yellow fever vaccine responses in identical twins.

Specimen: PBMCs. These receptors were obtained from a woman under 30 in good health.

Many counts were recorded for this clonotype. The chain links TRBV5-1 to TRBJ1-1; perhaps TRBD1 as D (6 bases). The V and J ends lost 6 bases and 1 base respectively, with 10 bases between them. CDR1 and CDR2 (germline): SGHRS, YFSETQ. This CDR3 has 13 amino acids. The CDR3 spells CASTGQTNTEAFF. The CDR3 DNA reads TGCGCCAGCACCGGACAGACGAACACTGAAGCTTTCTTT.

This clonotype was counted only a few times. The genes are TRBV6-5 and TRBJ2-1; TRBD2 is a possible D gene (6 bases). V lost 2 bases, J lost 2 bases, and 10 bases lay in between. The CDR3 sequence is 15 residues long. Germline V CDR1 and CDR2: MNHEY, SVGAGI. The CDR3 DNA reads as TGTGCCAGCAGTTACCGGGAGTACCCCTACAATGAGCAGTTCTTC. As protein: CASSYREYPYNEQFF.

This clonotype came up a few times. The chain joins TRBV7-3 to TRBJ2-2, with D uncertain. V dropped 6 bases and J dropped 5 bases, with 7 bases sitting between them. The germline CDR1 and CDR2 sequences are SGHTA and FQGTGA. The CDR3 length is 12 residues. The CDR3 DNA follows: TGTGCCAGCAGAGGGCCAACCGGGGAGCTGTTTTTT. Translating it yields CASRGPTGELFF.

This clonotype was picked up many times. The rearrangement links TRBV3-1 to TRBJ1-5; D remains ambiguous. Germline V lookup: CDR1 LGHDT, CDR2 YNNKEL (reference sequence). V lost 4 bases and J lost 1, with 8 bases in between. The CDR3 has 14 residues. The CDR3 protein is CASSPPGSNQPQHF. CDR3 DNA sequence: TGTGCCAGCAGCCCCCCCGGGAGCAATCAGCCCCAGCATTTT.

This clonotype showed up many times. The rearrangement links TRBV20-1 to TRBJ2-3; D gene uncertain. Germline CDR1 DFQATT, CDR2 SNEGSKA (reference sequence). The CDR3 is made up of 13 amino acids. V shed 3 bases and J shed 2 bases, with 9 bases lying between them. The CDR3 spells CSASWVTTDTQYF. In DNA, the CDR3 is TGCAGTGCTAGCTGGGTTACCACAGATACGCAGTATTTT.

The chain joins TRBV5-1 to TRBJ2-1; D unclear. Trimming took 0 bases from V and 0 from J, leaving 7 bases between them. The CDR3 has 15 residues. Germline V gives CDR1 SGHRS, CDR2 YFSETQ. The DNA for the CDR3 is TGCGCCAGCAGCTTGGGGAGTATCTCCTACAATGAGCAGTTCTTC. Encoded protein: CASSLGSISYNEQFF.

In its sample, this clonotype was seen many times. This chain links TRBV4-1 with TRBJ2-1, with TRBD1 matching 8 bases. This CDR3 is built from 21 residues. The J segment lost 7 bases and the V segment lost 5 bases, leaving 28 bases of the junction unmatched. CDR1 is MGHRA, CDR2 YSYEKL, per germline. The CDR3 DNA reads TGCGCCAGCAGCAAGAACTCGGGACAGGCAAACAGTAAATCCGTATGGAATGAGCAGTTCTTC. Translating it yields CASSKNSGQANSKSVWNEQFF.

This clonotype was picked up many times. The DNA of the CDR3 is TGTGCCAGCAGTTTAAAGGGGGGTGAAAAACTGTTTTTT. Amino acids: CASSLKGGEKLFF. This chain connects TRBV12-3 or TRBV12-4 to TRBJ1-4, with a weak D call TRBD1 (6 bases). The V and J ends lost 2 bases and 7 bases respectively, with 8 bases between them. This CDR3 comprises 13 residues.

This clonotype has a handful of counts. The CDR3 DNA follows: TGCAGCGCCCAATCGGACAGGCGAGATACGCAGTATTTT. As protein: CSAQSDRRDTQYF. V and J are TRBV29-1 and TRBJ2-3; 7 nucleotides align to TRBD1. The CDR3 is 13 residues long. After removal of 7 bases from V and 5 bases from J, the junction contained 9 bases not matched to a gene. CDR1 and CDR2 from the germline V gene are SQVTM and ANQGSEA.

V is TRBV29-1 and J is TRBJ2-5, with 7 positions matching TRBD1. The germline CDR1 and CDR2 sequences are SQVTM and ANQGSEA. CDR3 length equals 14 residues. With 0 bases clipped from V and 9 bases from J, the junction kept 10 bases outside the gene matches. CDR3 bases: TGCAGCGTTGAAGAAAGTGGGACAGCATCGGCCCAGTACTTC. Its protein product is CSVEESGTASAQYF.